This T cell receptor (beta chain) was sequenced for a study of OX40 agonist ivuxolimab in advanced cancers. Repertoires were generated with immunoSEQ multiplex PCR, while TCRdb's copy carries only in-frame clones and drops some. The repertoire holds roughly 76,000 clones, roughly 82% seen once, with 1.1% in the top ten. The germline V and J ends were trimmed by 6 bases and 3 bases, with 17 bases remaining between them. This CDR3 has 15 residues. Looked up from germline, CDR1 is KGHSH and CDR2 is LQKENI. This sequence joins TRBV18 and TRBJ1-1, with a tentative D call TRBD1 (6 bases). This sequence was found in an adult with an advanced solid tumor such as melanoma, head and neck, liver or kidney cancer. The material was CD4+ or CD8+ T cells sorted from blood, obtained in a trial of the OX40 agonist ivuxolimab. CDR3: CASSPDRIMDTEAFF. In DNA, the CDR3 is TGTGCCAGCTCTCCGGACAGAATCATGGACACTGAAGCTTTCTTT.